These 9 T cell receptor beta chains were all obtained from the same sample, sequenced in a study of neoadjuvant nivolumab and ipilimumab in lung cancer (dated by TCRdb to 2018 to 2020). The time point label of this sample denotes: at surgical resection after neoadjuvant nivolumab +/- ipilimumab. Library preparation used the immunoSEQ multiplex PCR assay. TCRdb limited this immuneACCESS table to in-frame rearrangements with V and J called. A share of clones is missing; checked studies link under half to unresolved V genes, and the rest is unexplained. The sample records about 18,000 clones, around three quarters of which are singletons. More than 6% of the sample belongs to the ten largest clones. The sequencing used tumor tissue, collected after neoadjuvant nivolumab, alone or with ipilimumab, at or shortly before surgery. These receptors all come from an adult with non-small cell lung cancer.

This clone is large by share. V gene TRBV6-1 combines with J gene TRBJ2-7; 8 nucleotides align to TRBD1. The length of the CDR3 is 13 residues. J was trimmed by 7 bases and V by 2 bases; bases with no gene match: 4. Germline CDR1 MNHNS, CDR2 SASEGT. The DNA of the CDR3 is TGTGCCAGCAGTGAACAGGGGGCATGGGAGCAGTACTTC. Protein product: CASSEQGAWEQYF.

This chain joins TRBV5-1 and TRBJ1-5, with D uncertain. The CDR3 covers 13 residues. V shed 0 bases and J shed 5 bases, with 6 bases lying between them. CDR1 SGHRS and CDR2 YFSETQ come from the germline V gene. The CDR3 nucleotides are TGCGCCAGCAGCTTGGGTAGAGATCAGCCCCAGCATTTT. Its protein is CASSLGRDQPQHF. The full variable domain, rest sourced from reference TRBV5-1 and TRBJ1-5, is KAGVTQTPRYLIKTRGQQVTLSCSPISGHRSVSWYQQTPGQGLQFLFEYFSETQRNKGNFPGRFSGRQFSNSRSEMNVSTLELGDSALYLCASSLGRDQPQHFGDGTRLSIL.

V gene TRBV27 combines with J gene TRBJ2-1; 12 bases are shared with TRBD2. Germline lookup yields CDR1 MNHEY and CDR2 SMNVEV (reference sequence). V lost 0 bases and J lost 9; bases outside the gene matches: 6. The CDR3 sequence is 16 residues long. The chain's CDR3 is CASSLSLAGGHSEQFF. The CDR3 DNA follows: TGTGCCAGCAGTTTATCTCTAGCGGGAGGGCATAGTGAGCAGTTCTTC.

The chain has TRBV7-2 and TRBJ2-7, with 10 bases that match TRBD1. Germline lookup yields CDR1 SGHTA and CDR2 FQGNSA. V lost 1 base and J lost 0; bases outside the gene matches: 0. The CDR3 runs to 15 residues. CDR3 residues: CASSLGDRGSYEQYF. For the CDR3, the DNA is TGTGCCAGCAGCTTAGGGGACAGGGGCTCCTACGAGCAGTACTTC.

The chain is built from TRBV25-1 and TRBJ2-5, with D hard to call. CDR1 MGHDK and CDR2 SYGVNS come from the germline V gene. The CDR3 covers 16 residues. Trimming took off 1 base at V and 4 bases at J, with 16 bases between the two ends. The DNA of the CDR3 is TGTGCCAGCAGTGAATTCGCAACCGGGCAGAGAGAGACCCAGTACTTC. Its protein product is CASSEFATGQRETQYF.

Regarding this clone: The junction differs from germline at one of its ends, possibly a read error. The V call is TRBV10-3, the J call TRBJ2-7; D possibly uses TRBD1 or TRBD2 (5 bases each). The CDR3 has 14 amino acids. The germline gives CDR1 ENHRY, CDR2 SYGVKD. The CDR3 here is CASSDSRGVYEQYF. The DNA of the CDR3 is TGTGCCAGCAGTGATTCGCGAGGGGTCTACGAGCAGTACTTC.

The table lists this clone with a count of one. The chain joins TRBV19 to TRBJ1-2; D might be TRBD1 (5 bases). The CDR3 contains 16 residues. CDR1 is LNHDA and CDR2 is SQIVND in the germline V gene (reference sequence). V dropped 5 bases and J dropped 3 bases, with 19 bases sitting between them. CDR3 amino acids: CASSASGAGRYYGYTF. Here the CDR3 DNA reads TGTGCCAGTAGTGCCAGTGGGGCAGGGAGGTACTATGGCTACACCTTC.

V usage is TRBV18 and J usage is TRBJ2-7, with D perhaps TRBD1 (5 bases). The CDR3 runs 14 residues. V lost 6 bases and J lost 2, with 14 bases in between. Per the germline V gene, CDR1 is KGHSH and CDR2 is LQKENI. This CDR3 reads CASSPLDTTYEQYF. In nucleotides, the CDR3 is TGTGCCAGCTCCCCCCTGGACACCACCTACGAGCAGTACTTC.

The rearrangement joins TRBV30 to TRBJ1-1, with TRBD1 as a possible D gene (6 bases). Germline V lookup: CDR1 GTSNPN, CDR2 SVGIG (reference sequence). This CDR3 has 18 amino acids. Trimming removed 1 base at V and 1 base at J, with 22 bases between. The CDR3 sequence is CAWSGLSTVRGSNTEAFF. The CDR3 DNA reads as TGTGCCTGGAGTGGGCTGTCGACAGTCAGGGGATCGAACACTGAAGCTTTCTTT.